Listed below are T cell receptor beta chains from one sample, sequenced in a study of blood T cell repertoires in COVID-19. The method was immunoSEQ multiplex PCR; TCRdb's version includes in-frame clones alone and lacks a portion of them. The data hold a few hundred thousand clones, with around 90% observed a single time. Sequenced input: peripheral blood. The source is a woman aged 70-85 years with COVID-19, enrolled during active disease. CDR3s include the opening cysteine and the closing phenylalanine or tryptophan. The D gene is left open where the match is weak. Rows may omit the clone size; those that give it use once, few, many or a size class.

length: 13; J: TRBJ1-3; size: .; D: .; V: TRBV5-6; DNA: TGTGCCAGCAGCGAGGACATTGAAAACACCATATATTTT; CDR3: CASSEDIENTIYF
length: 13; J: TRBJ1-2; size: .; D: .; V: TRBV28; DNA: TGTGCCAGCAGAACCGGTGGAGGAGAGGGCTACACCTTC; CDR3: CASRTGGGEGYTF
length: 15; J: TRBJ1-1; size: .; D: .; V: TRBV4-2; DNA: TGTGCCAGCAGCCAAGCAAAACAGACAAACACTGAAGCTTTCTTT; CDR3: CASSQAKQTNTEAFF
length: 16; J: TRBJ1-4; size: .; D: .; V: TRBV5-4; DNA: TGTGCCAGCAGCTTAAGGACAGACGCAACTAATGAAAAACTGTTTTTT; CDR3: CASSLRTDATNEKLFF
length: 14; J: TRBJ2-7; size: .; D: TRBD2; V: TRBV6-5; DNA: TGTGCCAGCAGTTACTCTGCGGGAGTCTCCGAGCAGTACTTC; CDR3: CASSYSAGVSEQYF
length: 13; J: TRBJ2-2; size: once; D: .; V: TRBV9; DNA: TGTGCCAGCAGCCCACGAGGAGTCGGGGAGCTGTTTTTT; CDR3: CASSPRGVGELFF
length: 14; J: TRBJ2-5; size: few; D: .; V: TRBV2; DNA: TGTGCCAGCAGTGAATCTTCAGGGATCAAGACCCAGTACTTC; CDR3: CASSESSGIKTQYF
length: 13; J: TRBJ1-1; size: .; D: TRBD1; V: TRBV27; DNA: TGTGCCAGCAGCCTACAGGGGAGGACTGAAGCTTTCTTT; CDR3: CASSLQGRTEAFF
length: 15; J: TRBJ2-7; size: .; D: .; V: TRBV5-1; DNA: TGCGCCAGCAGCTTGGCCGTGGGCTTAAACTACGAGCAGTACTTC; CDR3: CASSLAVGLNYEQYF
length: 16; J: TRBJ2-1; size: .; D: TRBD2; V: TRBV24-1; DNA: TGTGCCACCAGTGAGACTAGCGGGAGCTCCTACAATGAGCAGTTCTTC; CDR3: CATSETSGSSYNEQFF
length: 15; J: TRBJ2-1; size: once; D: TRBD2; V: TRBV11-3; DNA: TGTGCCAGCAGCTTAGGGACTAGCTCCTACAATGAGCAGTTCTTC; CDR3: CASSLGTSSYNEQFF